Shown below are 14 T cell receptor beta chains from a single sample sequenced in a study of OX40 agonist ivuxolimab in advanced cancers. Libraries were prepared by immunoSEQ multiplex PCR; TCRdb keeps only in-frame clonotypes and omits some of them. This repertoire shows some 25,000 clones, 85% found once; its top ten account for approximately 26%. Sample: CD4+ or CD8+ T cells sorted from blood, taken in a trial of the OX40 agonist ivuxolimab. The receptors come from an adult with an advanced solid tumor such as melanoma, head and neck, liver or kidney cancer.

The rearrangement uses TRBV6-5 and TRBJ2-2, with 7 bases aligning to TRBD2. V was clipped by 6 bases and J by 0 bases; unmatched bases: 4. CDR1 MNHEY and CDR2 SVGAGI come from the germline V gene. The CDR3 totals 15 residues. The CDR3 protein is CASRFSGSNTGELFF. The CDR3 DNA reads TGTGCCAGCAGATTTAGCGGGTCGAACACCGGGGAGCTGTTTTTT.

The V and J genes are TRBV29-1 and TRBJ2-1; D is perhaps TRBD2 (6 bases). Deletions cut 7 bases from V and 5 bases from J, with 33 bases between. This CDR3 is 19 amino acids long. Looked up from germline, CDR1 is SQVTM and CDR2 is ANQGSEA. This CDR3 is CSAPSIRETFRVGNNEQFF. The DNA for the CDR3 is TGCAGCGCCCCGTCGATTCGGGAGACGTTTAGGGTGGGGAACAATGAGCAGTTCTTC.

The rearrangement joins TRBV7-7 to TRBJ2-7, with D unresolved. Trimming stripped 7 bases from V and 2 bases from J, with 15 bases between. Per the germline V gene, CDR1 is SSHAT and CDR2 is FNYEAQ (reference sequence). CDR3 length: 14 amino acids. The chain's CDR3 is CASTLKGLAYEQYF. CDR3 nucleotides: TGTGCCAGCACCCTTAAGGGTTTAGCCTACGAGCAGTACTTC.

This chain connects TRBV28 to TRBJ1-1, with D hard to call. Trimming removed 2 bases at V and 7 bases at J, with 14 bases between. CDR3 length equals 14 residues. Germline CDR1 reads MDHEN; CDR2 reads SYDVKM. CDR3 in amino acids: CASSLTEWPYEAFF. In nucleotides, the CDR3 is TGTGCCAGCAGTTTAACAGAATGGCCATATGAAGCTTTCTTT.

The genes are TRBV11-3 and TRBJ2-7, with 9 bases aligning to TRBD2. V dropped 5 bases and J dropped 2; count of bases not matched to a gene: 7. The germline V gene has CDR1 SGHNT and CDR2 YENEEA. The CDR3 totals 15 residues. The CDR3 sequence: CASSPALAGPYEQYF. CDR3 coding DNA: TGTGCCAGCAGCCCGGCCCTAGCGGGACCCTACGAGCAGTACTTC.

The rearrangement links TRBV27 to TRBJ2-4; 7 bases are shared with TRBD1. The CDR3 is 15 residues long. J lost 7 bases, V lost 5 bases, and 11 bases had no gene match. Looked up from germline, CDR1 is MNHEY and CDR2 is SMNVEV (reference sequence). The CDR3 is CASSPSVTGNNIQYF. The CDR3 bases are TGTGCCAGCAGTCCCTCAGTGACAGGGAATAACATTCAGTACTTC.

Sample share makes this clone medium-sized. The V and J genes are TRBV9 and TRBJ2-7; maybe TRBD1 (7 bases). This CDR3 is 15 amino acids long. V was pared by 0 bases and J by 4 bases, with 14 bases between. The germline CDR1 and CDR2 sequences are SGDLS and YYNGEE. This CDR3 is CASSVGQGGGYEQYF. CDR3 nucleotide sequence: TGTGCCAGCAGCGTAGGACAGGGAGGAGGGTACGAGCAGTACTTC.

This chain joins TRBV18 and TRBJ1-1, with D hard to call. The V end lost 3 bases, the J end lost 1 base, and 9 bases lay between the germline ends. The CDR3 has 14 amino acids. The germline gives CDR1 KGHSH, CDR2 LQKENI. The CDR3 reads CASSPNPGNTEAFF. The CDR3 region has the DNA TGTGCCAGCTCACCGAACCCCGGGAACACTGAAGCTTTCTTT.

The rearrangement uses TRBV9 and TRBJ2-1, with 14 bases identical to TRBD2. The CDR3 runs 20 residues. V was pared by 4 bases and J by 3 bases, with 15 bases of the junction left unmatched. Germline V lookup: CDR1 SGDLS, CDR2 YYNGEE. In DNA form, the CDR3 reads TGTGCCAGCAGCCACCGCCCGGGACTAGCGGGAGACACCATCTACAATGAGCAGTTCTTC. Its translation: CASSHRPGLAGDTIYNEQFF.

The chain is built from TRBV19 and TRBJ1-2; D not certain. The ends were cut back, 3 bases at V and 0 bases at J, with 11 bases in the middle. The germline V gene encodes CDR1 LNHDA and CDR2 SQIVND (reference sequence). The length of the CDR3 is 15 residues. CDR3 protein: CASSIKANTNYGYTF. CDR3 nucleotides: TGTGCCAGTAGTATTAAGGCAAACACTAACTATGGCTACACCTTC.

The table lists this clone with a count of one. The chain has TRBV4-3 and TRBJ2-7; 11 bases are shared with TRBD2. J lost 0 bases, V lost 0 bases, and 13 bases had no gene match. The CDR3 is made up of 20 amino acids. CDR1 and CDR2 from the germline V gene are LGHNA and YSLEER. CDR3 sequence: CASSQDGFGLAGSSSYEQYF. The DNA of the CDR3 is TGCGCCAGCAGCCAAGATGGTTTTGGACTAGCGGGCTCCAGCTCCTACGAGCAGTACTTC.

This clone was seen only once. The chain uses TRBV13 and TRBJ2-1; 12 bases line up with TRBD2. This CDR3 is 14 amino acids long. The ends lost 4 bases at V and 8 bases at J; junction bases unmatched: 3. Germline V gene data show CDR1 as PRHDT and CDR2 as FYEKMQ (reference sequence). DNA of the CDR3: TGTGCCAGCAGCTCAGCTAGCGGGAGGGATGAGCAGTTCTTC. This sequence encodes CASSSASGRDEQFF. Full variable domain (rest looked up from reference TRBV13 and TRBJ2-1): AAGVIQSPRHLIKEKRETATLKCYPIPRHDTVYWYQQGPGQDPQFLISFYEKMQSDKGSIPDRFSAQQFSDYHSELNMSSLELGDSALYFCASSSASGRDEQFFGPGTRLTVL.

The genes are TRBV14 and TRBJ2-7; D is perhaps TRBD1 (5 bases). The CDR3 runs 13 residues. The V end lost 4 bases, the J end lost 2 bases, and 9 bases lay between the germline ends. Germline V CDR1 and CDR2: SGHDN, FVKESK. The CDR3 here is CASSLGHTYEQYF. CDR3 in DNA: TGTGCCAGCAGCCTCGGACATACCTACGAGCAGTACTTC.

V usage is TRBV13 and J usage is TRBJ1-3; D not resolved. CDR1 is PRHDT and CDR2 is FYEKMQ in the germline V gene (reference sequence). The germline V and J ends were trimmed by 5 bases and 0 bases, with 11 bases remaining between them. The CDR3 extends over 15 amino acids. Here the CDR3 DNA reads TGTGCCAGCAGCCTACCGGGGATCTCTGGAAACACCATATATTTT. Amino acids: CASSLPGISGNTIYF.